This T cell receptor (beta chain) is from a study of T cell responses to AZD1222 COVID-19 vaccine. Study details: Combined were second doses at about 4 or about 12 weeks.

Findings and caveats of the study: Baseline serostatus was positive in only five to seven AZD1222 recipients. Spike-specific TCR breadth and depth rose after two AZD1222 doses.

Regarding this clone: Its specificity is unknown. Germline and junction disagree at one end, which may indicate a read error. This sample also contains other DNA sequences that code for the same CDR3.

Germline V gives CDR1 LGHNA, CDR2 YNFKEQ. The CDR3 has 15 residues. Measured with immunoSEQ multiplex PCR; TCRdb has only the in-frame clones, and not every one. The data show 100,000 or so clones, 80% to 90% seen once. This receptor was identified in an adult in good health. This rearrangement joins TRBV4-2 to TRBJ2-5; D is uncertain. Material: peripheral blood, obtained on day 0 of AZD1222 vaccination. The CDR3 DNA reads TGTGCCAGCAGTCAAGATATGGCGAGTGAAGAGACCCAGTACTTC. This sequence encodes CASSQDMASEETQYF.